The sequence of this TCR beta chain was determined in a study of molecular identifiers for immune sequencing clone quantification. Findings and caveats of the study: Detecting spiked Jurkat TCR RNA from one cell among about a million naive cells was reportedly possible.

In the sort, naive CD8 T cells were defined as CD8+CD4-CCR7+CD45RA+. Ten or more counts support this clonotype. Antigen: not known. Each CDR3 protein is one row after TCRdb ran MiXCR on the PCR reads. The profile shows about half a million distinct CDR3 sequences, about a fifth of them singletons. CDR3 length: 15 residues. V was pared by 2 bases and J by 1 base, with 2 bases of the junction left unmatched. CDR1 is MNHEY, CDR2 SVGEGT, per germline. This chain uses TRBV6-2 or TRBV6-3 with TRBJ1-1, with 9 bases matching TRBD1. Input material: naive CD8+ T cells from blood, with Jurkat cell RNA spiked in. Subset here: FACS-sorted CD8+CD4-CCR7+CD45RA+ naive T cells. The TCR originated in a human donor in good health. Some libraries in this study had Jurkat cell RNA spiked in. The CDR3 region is CASSYGGQGNTEAFF. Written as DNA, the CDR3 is TGTGCCAGCAGTTACGGGGGACAGGGGAACACTGAAGCTTTCTTT.